Listed below are T cell receptor beta chains from one sample, sequenced in a study of T cell repertoires in cytomegalovirus infection. TCRdb reanalysed the reads using MiXCR and keeps one entry per CDR3 protein. The sample includes about 530,000 distinct CDR3 sequences, more than 25% of them seen just once. The sample was PBMCs. These receptors originate from a human donor in good health (CMV status not recorded). Some clones in this sample may be carry-over from other donors' samples. Both conserved end residues are trimmed from each CDR3.

v_call: TRBV12-3/TRBV12-4
j_call: TRBJ2-1
cdr3_aa: ASNAPGYSYNEQF

v_call: TRBV12-3/TRBV12-4
j_call: TRBJ2-2
cdr3_aa: ASSTGDGRNTGELF

v_call: TRBV6-6
j_call: TRBJ1-2
cdr3_aa: ASSYTTGKDT

v_call: TRBV7-8
j_call: TRBJ2-3
cdr3_aa: ASRIGGAITDTQY

v_call: TRBV7-8
j_call: TRBJ2-2
cdr3_aa: GISSQVYTGELF

v_call: TRBV23-1
j_call: TRBJ2-1
cdr3_aa: AARPPLGTRHEQF

v_call: TRBV18
j_call: TRBJ1-6
cdr3_aa: ASSPPIGTGGGSPLH

v_call: TRBV5-1
j_call: TRBJ1-1
cdr3_aa: ASSGNRNTEAF

v_call: TRBV11-2
j_call: TRBJ2-5
cdr3_aa: ASSPSPRAGIKETQY

v_call: TRBV7-2
j_call: TRBJ2-5
cdr3_aa: ASSFNRGRETQY

v_call: TRBV5-1
j_call: TRBJ2-1
cdr3_aa: ASSPPGLADEQF

v_call: TRBV7-2
j_call: TRBJ2-2
cdr3_aa: ASSPTASGRALTGELF

v_call: TRBV19
j_call: TRBJ1-2
cdr3_aa: AGGREDYGYT

v_call: TRBV20-1
j_call: TRBJ2-6
cdr3_aa: SARVRQGEYGANVLT

v_call: TRBV6-1
j_call: TRBJ2-7
cdr3_aa: ASKGQGPYEQY

v_call: TRBV2
j_call: TRBJ1-1
cdr3_aa: ASRSGTVNTEAF

v_call: TRBV30
j_call: TRBJ1-1
cdr3_aa: AWSPQGRMAEAF

v_call: TRBV7-3
j_call: TRBJ1-2
cdr3_aa: DSSFTGANCGYT

v_call: TRBV5-6
j_call: TRBJ2-1
cdr3_aa: ASSLDDYNEQF

v_call: TRBV18
j_call: TRBJ1-5
cdr3_aa: ASSPGDSNQPQH

v_call: TRBV7-9
j_call: TRBJ2-7
cdr3_aa: ASSGRFEQY

v_call: TRBV19
j_call: TRBJ1-1
cdr3_aa: ASSIGGWNTEAF

v_call: TRBV5-4
j_call: TRBJ2-3
cdr3_aa: ASSSGLDIYTDTQY

v_call: TRBV3-1
j_call: TRBJ1-5
cdr3_aa: ASSLGTLDQPQH

v_call: TRBV5-1
j_call: TRBJ2-1
cdr3_aa: ASSLVLAGGEQF

v_call: TRBV7-2
j_call: TRBJ2-2
cdr3_aa: ASTRGQPPGELF

v_call: TRBV4-1
j_call: TRBJ2-7
cdr3_aa: ASSQEPGRGRSYEQY

v_call: TRBV7-8
j_call: TRBJ1-1
cdr3_aa: ASSLSSRVKGEAF

v_call: TRBV7-6
j_call: TRBJ2-2
cdr3_aa: ASSHGLADTGELF